These 6 T cell receptor beta chains were sequenced from one sample in a study of CD8 T cells in ankylosing spondylitis. These receptors are not linked to any known antigen. The study, taken as a whole, reports: Apparently characteristic of ankylosing spondylitis blood was a TCR beta motif (under ten highly homologous variants).

TCRdb reprocessed the 5' RACE reads with MiXCR, giving one entry per CDR3 protein. The sample shows 750,000 to 850,000 distinct CDR3 sequences, approximately 10% of them seen only once. The sample was blood, either unsorted or a sorted T cell fraction (not recorded which). These receptors were taken from a male donor with ankylosing spondylitis.

This rearrangement joins TRBV4-3 to TRBJ1-4, with 9 bases identical to TRBD1. CDR1 LGHNA and CDR2 YSLEER come from the germline V gene. The junction had 9 bases not matched to a gene; V was cut back by 2 bases and J by 8 bases. The CDR3 spans 16 residues. CDR3 bases: TGCGCCAGCAGCCAACCTTCGACAGGGGGAGGCGAAAAACTGTTTTTT. It translates to CASSQPSTGGGEKLFF.

The chain carries TRBV11-3 and TRBJ2-5; possible D gene TRBD2, 6 bases. V lost 1 base and J 1 base, leaving 10 bases between the germline ends. The length of the CDR3 is 15 residues. The V gene's germline CDR1 is SGHNT and CDR2 YENEEA. CDR3: CASSLGRGGQETQYF. The CDR3 DNA reads TGTGCCAGCAGCTTAGGGAGGGGAGGCCAAGAGACCCAGTACTTC.

A few counts support this clonotype. This sequence joins TRBV20-1 and TRBJ1-1, with D hard to call. The CDR3 runs 12 residues. Germline V CDR1 and CDR2: DFQATT, SNEGSKA (reference sequence). Here the CDR3 reads CGRYNMNTEAFF. The DNA of the CDR3 is TGCGGAAGGTATAACATGAACACTGAAGCTTTCTTT.

This clonotype occurred a few times. The V and J genes are TRBV28 and TRBJ2-7; 9 bases map to TRBD2. The CDR3 totals 19 residues. After removal of 4 bases from V and 3 bases from J, the junction contained 19 bases not matched to a gene. Germline V gene lookup returns CDR1 MDHEN and CDR2 SYDVKM. The CDR3 region is CASSSIRGMLAGNLYEQYF. CDR3 nucleotides: TGTGCCAGCAGTTCTATCAGGGGTATGCTAGCGGGAAATCTCTACGAGCAGTACTTC. The full variable domain, rest sourced from reference TRBV28 and TRBJ2-7, is DVKVTQSSRYLVKRTGEKVFLECVQDMDHENMFWYRQDPGLGLRLIYFSYDVKMKEKGDIPEGYSVSREKKERFSLILESASTNQTSMYLCASSSIRGMLAGNLYEQYFGPGTRLTVT.

This clonotype has only a few counts. The chain links TRBV6-5 to TRBJ2-5, with 9 positions matching TRBD1. Germline V gene lookup returns CDR1 MNHEY and CDR2 SVGAGI. J was trimmed by 7 bases and V by 5 bases; bases with no gene match: 11. The CDR3 spans 15 residues. CDR3 nucleotide sequence: TGTGCCAGCAGTCACCCGACAGGGGGGGTGGGGACCCAGTACTTC. As protein: CASSHPTGGVGTQYF.

The chain combines TRBV20-1 with TRBJ2-1; possibly TRBD2 for D (5 bases). This CDR3 is 15 amino acids long. In germline, CDR1 is DFQATT, CDR2 SNEGSKA (reference sequence). Deletions cut 6 bases from V and 1 base from J, with 16 bases between. The CDR3 nucleotides read TGCAGTGCAAAGGTGCTAAGCGGTTCCTACAATGAGCAGTTCTTC. This translates into CSAKVLSGSYNEQFF.